The 28 T cell receptor beta chains in this list originate from one sample, sequenced in a study of T cell repertoires in cytomegalovirus infection (dated by TCRdb to between 2018 and 2020). TCRdb names Illumina HiSeq 1500 as the instrument used. TCRdb ran its own pipeline on the public reads, namely fastp trimming at Q25 and MiXCR clone calling, and kept in-frame beta chains. Rows with one shared CDR3 protein collapse into an entry with the most common genes and DNA. The sample table lists around 450,000 distinct CDR3 sequences, about 11% of them with a count of one. The top ten constitute about a tenth of the sample. The specimen sequenced was PBMCs. These receptors were collected from a human donor in good health (CMV status not recorded). Some clones in this sample may be carry-over from other donors' samples.

The rearrangement joins TRBV28 to TRBJ1-2; no clear D. The germline V and J ends were trimmed by 8 bases and 0 bases, with 10 bases remaining between them. In germline, CDR1 is MDHEN, CDR2 SYDVKM. This CDR3 spans 13 amino acids. DNA of the CDR3: TGTGCCAGCGCCGACCAAACTAACTATGGCTACACCTTC. This encodes CASADQTNYGYTF.

This chain links TRBV5-5 with TRBJ1-3; unclear D gene. The CDR3 is made up of 12 amino acids. The germline V gene has CDR1 SGHKS and CDR2 YYEKEE (reference sequence). Trimming stripped 4 bases from V and 3 bases from J, with 5 bases between. In nucleotides, the CDR3 is TGTGCCAGCAGCGACTATGGAAACACCATATATTTT. Its protein product is CASSDYGNTIYF.

A few counts support this clonotype. This chain joins TRBV25-1 and TRBJ2-1; the match to TRBD2 covers 8 bases. CDR1 is MGHDK, CDR2 SYGVNS, per germline. The CDR3 has 16 residues. V was pared by 1 base and J by 3 bases, with 5 bases of the junction left unmatched. CDR3 DNA: TGTGCCAGCAGTGAATCCGGGGGACTAGTCTACAATGAGCAGTTCTTC. Translating gives CASSESGGLVYNEQFF.

This sequence joins TRBV20-1 and TRBJ1-5, with 9 positions matching TRBD1. The V segment lost 3 bases and the J segment 5 bases; nucleotides outside the gene matches: 11. CDR1 is DFQATT and CDR2 is SNEGSKA in the germline V gene (reference sequence). This CDR3 has 16 residues. The CDR3 sequence is CSASKPTGGTDQPQHF. As DNA, the CDR3 is TGCAGTGCTAGTAAACCGACAGGGGGTACGGATCAGCCCCAGCATTTT.

The chain combines TRBV2 with TRBJ2-5, with D possibly TRBD2 on 5 matching bases. The CDR3 extends over 14 amino acids. V gave up 5 bases and J gave up 5 bases, with 15 bases separating them. Germline V lookup: CDR1 SNHLY, CDR2 FYNNEI. The CDR3 reads CASSKTGPGETQYF. In DNA form, the CDR3 reads TGTGCCAGCAGTAAAACCGGACCGGGGGAGACCCAGTACTTC.

This clonotype was seen many times. The rearrangement joins TRBV7-8 to TRBJ2-1, with TRBD2 identical over 7 bases. This CDR3 has 15 residues. Germline CDR1 SGHVS, CDR2 FQNEAQ. Trimming at V came to 2 bases and at J to 4 bases, leaving 5 bases not matched to a gene. The CDR3 sequence is CASSLRDYLYNEQFF. CDR3 nucleotides: TGTGCCAGCAGCTTAAGGGACTACCTTTACAATGAGCAGTTCTTC.

This clonotype was seen ten or more times. The J gene is TRBJ2-4, the V gene TRBV11-2; 7 bases line up with TRBD1. The germline V gene has CDR1 SGHAT and CDR2 FQNNGV. CDR3 length: 16 amino acids. J gave up 5 bases and V 0 bases, and 7 bases lay outside the gene matches. The CDR3 here is CASSLEAGGLENIQYF. CDR3 sequence (DNA): TGTGCCAGCAGCTTAGAAGCAGGGGGATTGGAAAACATTCAGTACTTC.

This clonotype has ten or more counts. The chain combines TRBV11-2 with TRBJ1-4; no definite D call. CDR1 and CDR2 (germline): SGHAT, FQNNGV. The V end lost 0 bases, the J end lost 0 bases, and 5 bases lay between the germline ends. The CDR3 length is 15 residues. The CDR3: CASSLDGTTNEKLFF. DNA for the CDR3: TGTGCCAGCAGCTTAGACGGGACAACTAATGAAAAACTGTTTTTT. Complete variable domain (other parts from reference TRBV11-2 and TRBJ1-4): EAGVAQSPRYKIIEKRQSVAFWCNPISGHATLYWYQQILGQGPKLLIQFQNNGVVDDSQLPKDRFSAERLKGVDSTLKIQPAKLEDSAVYLCASSLDGTTNEKLFFGSGTQLSVL.

The V call is TRBV19, the J call TRBJ1-1; D unclear. Germline V gene lookup returns CDR1 LNHDA and CDR2 SQIVND (reference sequence). Trimming removed 2 bases at V and 1 base at J, with 5 bases between. CDR3 length equals 13 residues. CDR3 protein: CASSIWENTEAFF. The CDR3 DNA reads as TGTGCCAGTAGTATATGGGAGAACACTGAAGCTTTCTTT. The full variable domain, completed using reference TRBV19 and TRBJ1-1, is DGGITQSPKYLFRKEGQNVTLSCEQNLNHDAMYWYRQDPGQGLRLIYYSQIVNDFQKGDIAEGYSVSREKKESFPLTVTSAQKNPTAFYLCASSIWENTEAFFGQGTRLTVV.

This clonotype was counted ten times or more. V and J are TRBV2 and TRBJ2-2, with 12 bases that match TRBD2. The J segment lost 7 bases and the V segment lost 8 bases, leaving 8 bases of the junction unmatched. Germline CDR1 reads SNHLY; CDR2 reads FYNNEI. The CDR3 totals 15 residues. The CDR3 bases are TGTGCCAGCGCACCTAGCGGGGGGGCATACGGGGAGCTGTTTTTT. Protein product: CASAPSGGAYGELFF.

This clonotype was detected ten times or more. V and J are TRBV4-1 and TRBJ2-2; no reliable D call. V lost 4 bases, J lost 6 bases, and 18 bases lay in between. The CDR3 sequence is 16 residues long. The germline gives CDR1 MGHRA, CDR2 YSYEKL. The CDR3 loop reads CASSRNSKDRAGELFF. CDR3 DNA sequence: TGCGCCAGCAGCCGAAACTCGAAAGACCGGGCCGGGGAGCTGTTTTTT.

The chain combines TRBV7-9 with TRBJ1-1; the D is unclear. The germline V gene encodes CDR1 SEHNR and CDR2 FQNEAQ (reference sequence). This CDR3 comprises 15 residues. V was pared by 4 bases and J by 2 bases, with 14 bases between. CDR3 bases: TGTGCCAGCAGCTCGAGGGTCAAATTCAACACTGAAGCTTTCTTT. Amino acids: CASSSRVKFNTEAFF.

This clonotype was seen ten or more times. This chain joins TRBV12-3 or TRBV12-4 and TRBJ2-6; 7 nucleotides align to TRBD1. The CDR3 covers 17 residues. J lost 3 bases, V lost 6 bases, and 11 bases had no gene match. The CDR3 loop reads CASSFNRGLDGANVLTF. In DNA form, the CDR3 reads TGTGCCAGCAGCTTCAACAGGGGTCTAGATGGGGCCAACGTCCTGACTTTC.

This clonotype was seen ten or more times. This chain joins TRBV7-8 and TRBJ2-5; 9 nucleotides agree with TRBD2. V gave up 5 bases and J gave up 2 bases; unmatched junction bases: 12. The germline V gene encodes CDR1 SGHVS and CDR2 FQNEAQ. The CDR3 consists of 17 residues. The CDR3: CASSPGLAGSPQETQYF. CDR3 coding DNA: TGTGCCAGCAGCCCCGGGCTAGCGGGGAGTCCTCAAGAGACCCAGTACTTC.

This clonotype has ten or more counts. J is TRBJ2-3 and V is TRBV7-2; the D call may be TRBD1 or TRBD2 (5 bases each). Germline lookup yields CDR1 SGHTA and CDR2 FQGNSA. This CDR3 has 14 residues. The germline V and J ends were trimmed by 3 bases and 2 bases, with 9 bases remaining between them. In DNA form, the CDR3 reads TGTGCCAGCAGCTTCCGGGACCTCACAGATACGCAGTATTTT. Its protein product is CASSFRDLTDTQYF.

This clonotype was found a few times. The V and J genes are TRBV28 and TRBJ2-2, with TRBD1 matching 11 bases. CDR1 MDHEN and CDR2 SYDVKM come from the germline V gene. V was clipped by 4 bases and J by 6 bases; unmatched bases: 13. The CDR3 runs to 18 residues. CDR3: CASSSLTAGTGGSGELFF. The DNA of the CDR3 is TGTGCCAGCAGTTCCCTCACCGCCGGGACAGGGGGATCCGGGGAGCTGTTTTTT.

This clonotype was found a few times. This chain links TRBV4-2 with TRBJ1-1; 7 positions match TRBD1. V was clipped by 3 bases and J by 7 bases; unmatched bases: 8. Germline loops: CDR1 LGHNA, CDR2 YNFKEQ. The CDR3 is made up of 14 amino acids. The CDR3 loop is CASSQTSRDSEAFF. The CDR3 region has the DNA TGTGCCAGCAGCCAGACTTCCCGGGACAGTGAAGCTTTCTTT.

The chain uses TRBV30 and TRBJ2-5; D ambiguous. V lost 0 bases and J lost 4, with 3 bases in between. Looked up from germline, CDR1 is GTSNPN and CDR2 is SVGIG (reference sequence). CDR3 length: 11 amino acids. The chain's CDR3 is CAWSVLETQYF. CDR3 DNA sequence: TGTGCCTGGAGTGTACTAGAGACCCAGTACTTC.

Ten or more counts support this clonotype. V and J are TRBV7-8 and TRBJ1-5, with D hard to call. Germline CDR1 and CDR2: SGHVS and FQNEAQ. The CDR3 covers 14 residues. Trimming shortened V by 7 bases and J by 1 base, and 11 bases separated the two germline ends. CDR3 coding DNA: TGTGCCAGCACCAGTGAACGGAGCAATCAGCCCCAGCATTTT. Its protein product is CASTSERSNQPQHF.

The table lists this clonotype with many counts. CDR3 bases: TGTGCCAGCAGTTTGCCCGGGGGGGGAGGGGAGCAGTACTTC. This encodes CASSLPGGGGEQYF. The rearrangement joins TRBV28 to TRBJ2-7; 8 bases line up with TRBD2. The CDR3 length is 14 residues. V lost 3 bases and J lost 7; bases outside the gene matches: 8. Germline V gives CDR1 MDHEN, CDR2 SYDVKM. The full variable domain, with the rest looked up from reference TRBV28 and TRBJ2-7, is DVKVTQSSRYLVKRTGEKVFLECVQDMDHENMFWYRQDPGLGLRLIYFSYDVKMKEKGDIPEGYSVSREKKERFSLILESASTNQTSMYLCASSLPGGGGEQYFGPGTRLTVT.

There are many counts of this clonotype. The chain joins TRBV6-5 to TRBJ2-7; D may be TRBD2 (5 bases). CDR1 and CDR2 from the germline V gene are MNHEY and SVGAGI. The CDR3 is 15 residues long. The germline V and J ends were trimmed by 0 bases and 3 bases, with 12 bases remaining between them. CDR3 protein: CASSYSIYGNYEQYF. CDR3 nucleotides: TGTGCCAGCAGTTACTCGATCTACGGGAACTACGAGCAGTACTTC.

In nucleotides, the CDR3 is TGTGCCAGCAGCCAACTTGGGACTACCTACGAGCAGTACTTC. It specifies CASSQLGTTYEQYF. This sequence joins TRBV3-1 and TRBJ2-7, with TRBD2 matching 7 bases. CDR1 and CDR2 (germline): LGHDT, YNNKEL (reference sequence). J lost 2 bases, V lost 2 bases, and 3 bases had no gene match. This CDR3 spans 14 amino acids.

This clonotype came up a few times. The V call is TRBV6-1, the J call TRBJ2-7, with D possibly being TRBD1 or TRBD2 (5 bases each). Germline assignment: CDR1 MNHNS and CDR2 SASEGT. V lost 6 bases and J 0 bases, leaving 15 bases between the germline ends. The CDR3 is 15 amino acids. CDR3 in amino acids: CASRPGRDRSYEQYF. The CDR3 DNA reads TGTGCCAGCAGACCGGGCCGGGACCGCTCCTACGAGCAGTACTTC.

The chain joins TRBV24-1 to TRBJ2-2; possibly TRBD1 or TRBD2 for D (5 bases each). Deletions cut 4 bases from V and 3 bases from J, with 14 bases between. The CDR3 extends over 16 amino acids. Germline loops: CDR1 KGHDR, CDR2 SFDVKD. The CDR3 loop reads CATSDLGTGDTGELFF. The DNA of the CDR3 is TGTGCCACCAGTGACCTAGGGACGGGTGACACCGGGGAGCTGTTTTTT.

In this sample, this clonotype turned up many times. CDR3 sequence reads: CASSRLGDEAFF. DNA of the CDR3: TGTGCCAGCAGTCGCCTGGGGGATGAAGCTTTCTTT. The chain joins TRBV28 to TRBJ1-1; weak D call: TRBD1 (5 bases). The CDR3 sequence is 12 residues long. The germline V gene encodes CDR1 MDHEN and CDR2 SYDVKM. Between the trimmed V and J ends, which lost 5 bases and 7 bases, there was a span of 11 bases.

The chain uses TRBV5-1 and TRBJ1-1; D unresolved. Trimming shortened V by 0 bases and J by 4 bases, and 13 bases separated the two germline ends. The CDR3 sequence is 15 residues long. Germline CDR1 is SGHRS and CDR2 is YFSETQ. CDR3 residues: CASSLGQTGGTEAFF. CDR3 DNA: TGCGCCAGCAGCTTGGGGCAGACCGGTGGCACTGAAGCTTTCTTT.

This clonotype was found many times. At one end the junction does not follow the germline gene, possibly because of a read error. In nucleotides, the CDR3 is TGTGCCAGCAGCCCCTTCGGCTTC. Translation: CASSPFGF. The gene calls are TRBV7-9 and TRBJ1-2; the D is unclear. This CDR3 spans 8 amino acids. Germline CDR1 SEHNR, CDR2 FQNEAQ (reference sequence).

This chain links TRBV29-1 with TRBJ1-2, with TRBD1 matching over 10 bases. Per germline, CDR1 SQVTM and CDR2 ANQGSEA. The V gene end was trimmed by 6 bases and the J gene end by 4 bases; junction bases not matched to a gene: 8. The CDR3 loop spans 14 amino acids. The CDR3 DNA reads as TGCAGCGTATGGGACAGGGGTCGTTCCTATGGCTACACCTTC. Protein sequence: CSVWDRGRSYGYTF.